These 21 T cell receptor beta chains originate from one sample sequenced in a study of T cell clonality in common variable immunodeficiency. Data came from immunoSEQ multiplex PCR; TCRdb stores just in-frame clones and leaves some out. In total the sample includes approximately 50,000 clones, none of them seen once. Sequenced material: peripheral blood mononuclear cells. Source of these receptors: a person aged 18 to 75 in good health.

This clone appeared many times. The observed sequence ends 3 residues before the CDR3 terminus, with the missing tail filled in from the germline J gene. The chain has TRBV4-1 and TRBJ2-2; 8 positions agree with TRBD1. J was trimmed by 5 bases and V by 0 bases; bases with no gene match: 5. In germline, CDR1 is MGHRA, CDR2 YSYEKL. This CDR3 is 16 amino acids long. Here the CDR3 reads CASSQEPQGGTGELFF. The sequenced CDR3 bases are TGCGCCAGCAGCCAAGAACCACAGGGGGGAACCGGGGAG.

This clone was picked up many times. The CDR3 end lies 3 residues beyond the end of the read and is filled in from the germline J gene. This chain joins TRBV5-5 and TRBJ2-3, with 7 bases aligning to TRBD1. Losses at the gene ends were 7 bases for V and 2 bases for J; bases not matched to a gene: 10. The CDR3 is 15 amino acids. Germline V gives CDR1 SGHKS, CDR2 YYEKEE (reference sequence). The CDR3 DNA, read in part, is TGTGCCAGCGCTTCCATGGGACAGTTCACAGATACG. It codes for CASASMGQFTDT. The full CDR3 protein reads CASASMGQFTDTQYF.

This clone was detected many times. The sequenced part of the CDR3 DNA is TGTGCCAGCAGCCAACGGGCTAGCGGGAAGAGCTCCTACAATGAG. Residues: CASSQRASGKSSYNE. The whole CDR3 reads CASSQRASGKSSYNEQFF. The chain couples TRBV4-2 to TRBJ2-1; 9 bases are a match to TRBD2. The read comes to an end 3 residues before the CDR3 does, leaving the germline J gene to fill in the end. The CDR3 has 18 residues. The trim removed 2 bases at V and 0 bases at J, leaving 8 bases unmatched. Looked up from germline, CDR1 is LGHNA and CDR2 is YNFKEQ.

This clone has ten or more counts. The read ends 3 residues shy of where the CDR3 ends; the end is completed using the germline J gene. The chain has TRBV12-5 and TRBJ2-5, with unresolved D. From germline, CDR1 is LGHNT and CDR2 FRNRAP. The CDR3 contains 11 residues. Trimming stripped 5 bases from V and 4 bases from J, with 5 bases between. This CDR3 is CASGHGETQYF. The sequenced part of the CDR3 DNA is TGTGCTAGTGGTCACGGAGAGACC.

This clone is termed medium-sized. From the germline J gene comes the end of the CDR3, since the read stops 3 residues before it. V is TRBV4-2 and J is TRBJ2-6; D gene unclear. From germline, CDR1 is LGHNA and CDR2 YNFKEQ. This CDR3 has 18 residues. V lost 4 bases and J lost 0, with 16 bases in between. The CDR3 loop reads CASSLVTSSASGANVLTF. CDR3 DNA (partial): TGTGCCAGCAGCCTCGTGACTTCCTCCGCCTCTGGGGCCAACGTC.

The table lists this clone with many counts. Read sequence stops 3 residues before the CDR3 end, and the germline J gene provides the missing end. The chain links TRBV28 to TRBJ2-5, with D possibly TRBD1 on 6 matching bases. Deletions cut 4 bases from V and 2 bases from J, with 20 bases between. Germline V lookup: CDR1 MDHEN, CDR2 SYDVKM. This CDR3 region has 17 residues. CDR3 DNA (partial): TGTGCCAGCAGTTACGCAGGGGCGGGCCTTTTTCAAGAGACC. Encoded protein: CASSYAGAGLFQET. The entire CDR3 is CASSYAGAGLFQETQYF.

In this sample, this clone turned up many times. Read coverage stops 3 residues before the CDR3 terminus; the germline J gene supplies the remainder. The J gene is TRBJ2-1, the V gene TRBV5-1, with TRBD1 as a possible D gene (5 bases). The ends were cut back, 1 base at V and 5 bases at J, with 13 bases in the middle. The CDR3 spans 15 residues. Looked up from germline, CDR1 is SGHRS and CDR2 is YFSETQ. The CDR3 DNA, read in part, is TGCGCCAGCAGCTTGAGGGGCCACGGAAACAATGAG. Amino acids: CASSLRGHGNNE. The complete CDR3 reads CASSLRGHGNNEQFF. Together with reference TRBV5-1 and TRBJ2-1, the CDR3 gives the full variable domain: KAGVTQTPRYLIKTRGQQVTLSCSPISGHRSVSWYQQTPGQGLQFLFEYFSETQRNKGNFPGRFSGRQFSNSRSEMNVSTLELGDSALYLCASSLRGHGNNEQFFGPGTRLTVL.

This clone was detected many times. The read falls 3 residues short of the CDR3 end, and the missing part is taken from the germline J gene. This chain connects TRBV20-1 to TRBJ2-5; D is perhaps TRBD1 (6 bases). Trimming pared 1 base from V and 5 bases from J, leaving 11 bases between. This CDR3 is 13 amino acids long. Germline-derived CDR1 and CDR2 are DFQATT and SNEGSKA (reference sequence). CDR3 DNA (partial): TGCAGTGCTAGAGTCAGGGGTTGGGAGACC. Amino acids: CSARVRGWET. The full CDR3 is CSARVRGWETQYF.

This clone occurred a few times. Read sequence stops 3 residues before the CDR3 end, and the germline J gene provides the missing end. The same CDR3 is also encoded by other DNA sequences in this sample. The V call is TRBV18, the J call TRBJ1-2; 8 nucleotides match TRBD1. The CDR3 runs to 12 residues. The germline CDR1 and CDR2 sequences are KGHSH and LQKENI. The sequenced part of the CDR3 DNA is TGTGCCAGCTCACTTCGGACAGGGGGC. Translation: CASSLRTGG. The full CDR3 reads CASSLRTGGYTF.

With regard to this clone: An end of the junction does not agree with germline; a read error may underlie this. The read ends 3 residues shy of where the CDR3 ends; the end is completed using the germline J gene. The same CDR3 also results from other DNA sequences found in this sample. The J gene is TRBJ1-3, the V gene TRBV7-9, with a tentative D call TRBD1 (6 bases). Germline V lookup: CDR1 SEHNR, CDR2 FQNEAQ (reference sequence). This CDR3 contains 14 residues. Here the CDR3 reads CASSITGRGNTIYF. The DNA read from the CDR3 is TGTGCCAGCAGCATAACAGGGAGAGGAAACACA.

This clone was found many times. CDR3 sequence reads: CASSLVSGEKLFF. The CDR3 bases that were read are TGTGCCAGCAGCTTAGTCTCCGGTGAAAAA. This rearrangement joins TRBV7-9 to TRBJ1-4; D remains ambiguous. The CDR3 end is not reached by the read, which stops 3 residues before it; the germline J gene fills it in. This CDR3 contains 13 residues. Trimming took 1 base from V and 7 from J, leaving 7 bases between them. Germline CDR1 reads SEHNR; CDR2 reads FQNEAQ (reference sequence).

This clone was counted many times. The read ends 3 residues early relative to the CDR3; the germline J gene fills the gap. The rearrangement joins TRBV20-1 to TRBJ1-4; no reliable D call. V was trimmed by 6 bases and J by 4 bases, leaving 12 bases between them. The V gene's germline CDR1 is DFQATT and CDR2 SNEGSKA (reference sequence). The CDR3 runs 13 residues. CDR3 in amino acids: CSAPKSNNEKLFF. The DNA read from the CDR3 is TGCAGTGCCCCGAAGAGCAATAATGAAAAA.

The CDR3 reads CAWDAGTGRISNYGYTF. Partial CDR3 DNA: TGTGCCTGGGACGCCGGGACAGGGAGAATCTCTAACTATGGC. This sequence joins TRBV30 and TRBJ1-2; 9 nucleotides agree with TRBD1. Coverage ceases 3 residues before the CDR3 finishes, and the germline J gene fills in the end. Germline V lookup: CDR1 GTSNPN, CDR2 SVGIG (reference sequence). This CDR3 is 17 amino acids long. Trimming removed 5 bases from V and 0 bases from J; junction bases left unmatched: 13.

This clone showed up many times. The sequence runs out 3 residues before the end of the CDR3; the remainder is reconstructed from the germline J gene. The chain recombines TRBV19 with TRBJ1-5; maybe TRBD1 (6 bases). Trimming removed 4 bases from V and 5 bases from J, with 15 bases in between. Per germline, CDR1 LNHDA and CDR2 SQIVND (reference sequence). This CDR3 is built from 15 residues. Here the CDR3 reads CASSTGQHPHQPQHF. Incomplete CDR3 DNA: TGTGCCAGTAGTACCGGACAGCACCCCCATCAGCCC. Using reference TRBV19 and TRBJ1-5 for the parts outside the CDR3, the full variable domain is DGGITQSPKYLFRKEGQNVTLSCEQNLNHDAMYWYRQDPGQGLRLIYYSQIVNDFQKGDIAEGYSVSREKKESFPLTVTSAQKNPTAFYLCASSTGQHPHQPQHFGDGTRLSIL.

A remark on this clone: The read falls 3 residues short of the CDR3 end, and the missing part is taken from the germline J gene. V usage is TRBV6-1 and J usage is TRBJ1-2, with TRBD1 matching 7 bases. CDR1 is MNHNS, CDR2 SASEGT, per germline. This CDR3 region has 14 residues. CDR3 bases read: TGTGCCAGCAGTGGTTTCCAGGGGGAAGGAGGC. Translation: CASSGFQGEGG. The full-length CDR3 reads as CASSGFQGEGGYTF.

Comments on this clone: The CDR3 goes on 3 residues after the read ends, and that part is filled in from the germline J gene. The chain carries TRBV19 and TRBJ2-1; either TRBD1 or TRBD2 may supply D (5 bases each). Germline-derived CDR1 and CDR2 are LNHDA and SQIVND (reference sequence). The CDR3 is 16 amino acids. The V gene lost 5 bases and the J gene lost 4 bases, with 18 bases spanning the gap. The CDR3 is CASSLRRGVLYNEQFF. CDR3 DNA (partial): TGTGCCAGTAGTCTACGGAGAGGGGTCTTGTACAATGAG.

The table lists this clone with many counts. The read terminates 3 residues ahead of where the CDR3 ends, so the germline J gene completes it. The chain links TRBV30 to TRBJ1-5, with D maybe TRBD1 (5 bases). In germline, CDR1 is GTSNPN, CDR2 SVGIG (reference sequence). V lost 2 bases and J 7 bases, leaving 15 bases between the germline ends. CDR3 length: 14 amino acids. Partial CDR3 DNA: TGTGCCTGGAGTCGCAGGGAGGATCGACAGCCC. Its protein product is CAWSRREDRQP. In full, the CDR3 reads CAWSRREDRQPQHF.

This clone has at least ten counts. CDR3 in amino acids: CSGRRQGETQYF. The sequenced part of the CDR3 DNA is TGCAGCGGGAGAAGACAGGGAGAGACG. V gene TRBV29-1 combines with J gene TRBJ2-3; 7 nucleotides line up with TRBD1. The read falls 3 residues short of the CDR3 end, and the missing part is taken from the germline J gene. The germline V gene has CDR1 SQVTM and CDR2 ANQGSEA. CDR3 length equals 12 residues.

This clone was recorded many times. The read finishes 3 residues shy of the CDR3 end, and the germline J gene is used to complete it. The rearrangement joins TRBV4-1 to TRBJ1-3; D uncertain. CDR1 and CDR2 (germline): MGHRA, YSYEKL. CDR3 size: 16 residues. V dropped 1 base and J dropped 0 bases, with 10 bases sitting between them. This CDR3 reads CASSQVAGDSGNTIYF. CDR3 DNA (partial): TGCGCCAGCAGCCAAGTAGCCGGTGACTCTGGAAACACC.

This clone was recorded at least ten times. The CDR3 extends 3 residues past the end of the read, so its final part is completed from the germline J gene. The rearrangement uses TRBV19 and TRBJ2-7, with 7 bases identical to TRBD2. V dropped 0 bases and J dropped 2; count of bases not matched to a gene: 10. The V gene's germline CDR1 is LNHDA and CDR2 SQIVND (reference sequence). There are 17 residues in the CDR3. The CDR3 loop reads CASSIDLSAGTTYEQYF. The part of the CDR3 DNA that was read is TGTGCCAGTAGTATAGATCTGTCAGCGGGGACCACCTACGAG.

This clone was picked up many times. The DNA ends 3 residues before the CDR3 does, and the rest of the CDR3 is filled in from the germline J gene. The chain links TRBV7-9 to TRBJ2-2; D possibly matches TRBD1 or TRBD2 (5 bases each). Trimming shortened V by 1 base and J by 6 bases, and 6 bases separated the two germline ends. The CDR3 is 13 residues long. CDR1 and CDR2 (germline): SEHNR, FQNEAQ (reference sequence). CDR3 sequence: CASSLGGAGELFF. Incomplete CDR3 DNA: TGTGCCAGCAGCTTAGGAGGGGCCGGGGAG. The complete variable domain, with remaining parts taken from reference TRBV7-9 and TRBJ2-2, reads DTGVSQNPRHKITKRGQNVTFRCDPISEHNRLYWYRQTLGQGPEFLTYFQNEAQLEKSRLLSDRFSAERPKGSFSTLEIQRTEQGDSAMYLCASSLGGAGELFFGEGSRLTVL.